Sequencing of this T cell receptor (beta chain) was carried out in a study of beta chain features in type 1 diabetes. Study-level findings and limits: Small HLA sub-analyses could not settle whether HLA shapes TCRB rearrangement. High-TCR-expressing cells could be over-represented by cDNA sequencing. Moderate yet significant TCRB CDR3 shortening was seen in Type 1 diabetes patients in all four CD4+ subsets. Although PCR might favor shorter templates, it would do so equally in patients and controls.

The trim removed 3 bases at V and 2 bases at J, leaving 3 bases unmatched. CDR1 and CDR2 from the germline V gene are SEHNR and FQNEAQ (reference sequence). This CDR3 comprises 14 residues. Details on this clone: Its target is unknown.

CD4+ naive, central memory, regulatory and stem cell-like memory cells were sorted via CD45RO/CCR7/CD25/CD127/CD95/CD27. Expressed TCRB transcripts were sequenced, since all the RNA that had been isolated was reverse transcribed. The method was immunoSEQ multiplex PCR; TCRdb's version includes in-frame clones alone and lacks a portion of them. Of over 150,000 clones listed, under 13% are singletons. This receptor was identified in a man aged 25 to 40 with type 1 diabetes. The V and J genes are TRBV7-9 and TRBJ2-5; the match to TRBD1 covers 7 bases. Sequencing input: central memory CD4+ T cells from blood. The DNA of the CDR3 is TGTGCCAGCAGCTTTGGGACAGCGCAAGAGACCCAGTACTTC. It is translated as CASSFGTAQETQYF.